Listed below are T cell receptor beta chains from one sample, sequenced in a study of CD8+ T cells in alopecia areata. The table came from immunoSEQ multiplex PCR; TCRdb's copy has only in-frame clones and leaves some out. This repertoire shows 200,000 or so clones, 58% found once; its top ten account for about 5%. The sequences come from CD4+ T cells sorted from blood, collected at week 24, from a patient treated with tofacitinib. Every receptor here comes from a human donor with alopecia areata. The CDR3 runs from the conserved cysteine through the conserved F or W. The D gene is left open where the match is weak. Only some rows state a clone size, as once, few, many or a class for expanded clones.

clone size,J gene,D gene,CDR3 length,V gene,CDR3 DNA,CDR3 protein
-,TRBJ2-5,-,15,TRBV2,TGTGCCAGCAGTGAAATGCGGGGATCCGGAGAGACCCAGTACTTC,CASSEMRGSGETQYF
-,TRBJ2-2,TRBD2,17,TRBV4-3,TGCGCCAGCAGCGAGGGACTAGCGGGGGCGGGTACCGGGGAGCTGTTTTTT,CASSEGLAGAGTGELFF
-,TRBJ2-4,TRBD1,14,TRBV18,TGTGCCAGCTCACCCAGGGGGCCCGGAAACATTCAGTACTTC,CASSPRGPGNIQYF
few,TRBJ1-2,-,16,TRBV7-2,TGTGCCAGCAGCTTAGGGGGTTCGGGCAGGGTCTATGGCTACACCTTC,CASSLGGSGRVYGYTF
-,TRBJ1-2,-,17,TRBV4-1,TGCGCCAGCAGCCAAGGGTCGGGGGCTCAAGGGTCCTATGGCTACACCTTC,CASSQGSGAQGSYGYTF
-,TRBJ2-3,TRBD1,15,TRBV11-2,TGTGCCAGCAGCCGGACAGGGCTTTACTTAGATACGCAGTATTTT,CASSRTGLYLDTQYF
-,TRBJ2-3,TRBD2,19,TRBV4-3,TGCGCCAGCAGCCGATACTGGGGTAGCGGGAGCTGGGGCACAGATACGCAGTATTTT,CASSRYWGSGSWGTDTQYF
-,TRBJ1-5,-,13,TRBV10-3,TGTGCCATCAGTGAGCTCTGGGATCAGCCCCAGCATTTT,CAISELWDQPQHF
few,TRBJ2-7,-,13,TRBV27,TGTGCCAGCAAGCAGGGCGGGAACTACGAGCAGTACTTC,CASKQGGNYEQYF
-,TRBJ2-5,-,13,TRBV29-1,TGCAGCGTTGATTGGCAGGGCCAAGAGACCCAGTACTTC,CSVDWQGQETQYF
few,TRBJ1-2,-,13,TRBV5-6,TGTGCCAGCACGCCGGGACGGTCCTATGGCTACACCTTC,CASTPGRSYGYTF
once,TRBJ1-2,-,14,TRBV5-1,TGCGCCAGCAGCGCAACTACAGGGAAAGAGGGCTACACCTTC,CASSATTGKEGYTF
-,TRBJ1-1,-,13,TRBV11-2,TGTGCCAGCAGCTTAGATCTAGGGGGTGCGGCTTTCTTT,CASSLDLGGAAFF
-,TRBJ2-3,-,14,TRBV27,TGTGCCAGCAGTAGGGAGTGGGTCACAGATACGCAGTATTTT,CASSREWVTDTQYF
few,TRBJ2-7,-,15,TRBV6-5,TGTGCCAGCAGGCGAGGGGGGAATCTGCCCTACGAGCAGTACTTC,CASRRGGNLPYEQYF
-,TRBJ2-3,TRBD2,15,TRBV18,TGTGCCAGCTCACCCCTGATAGCGGGTACCGATACGCAGTATTTT,CASSPLIAGTDTQYF
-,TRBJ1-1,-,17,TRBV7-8,TGTGCCAGCAGCCCGATAGGACAGAGTATAATGAACACTGAAGCTTTCTTT,CASSPIGQSIMNTEAFF
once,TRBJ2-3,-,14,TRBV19,TGTGCCAGTAGTATCGGGACGGTCACAGATACGCAGTATTTT,CASSIGTVTDTQYF
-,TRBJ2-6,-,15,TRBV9,TGTGCCAGCAGCCCCCGGGCTTCTGGGGCCAACGTCCTGACTTTC,CASSPRASGANVLTF
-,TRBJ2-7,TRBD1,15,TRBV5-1,TGCGCCAGCAGCTCAGGACAGGGGGCCTCCTACGAGCAGTACTTC,CASSSGQGASYEQYF
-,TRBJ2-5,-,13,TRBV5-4,TGTGCCAGCAGCTTTCGGAACCAAGAGACCCAGTACTTC,CASSFRNQETQYF
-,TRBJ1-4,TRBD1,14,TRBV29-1,TGCAGCGCCCGAGTGGGGACAGGGTACGAAAAACTGTTTTTT,CSARVGTGYEKLFF
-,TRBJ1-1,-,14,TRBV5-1,TGCGCCAGCAGCTTGGAAGGGGGGTACACTGAAGCTTTCTTT,CASSLEGGYTEAFF
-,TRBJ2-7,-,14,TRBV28,TGTGCCAGCAATCAAAGGGGGGATCTGGGAGAGCAGTACTTC,CASNQRGDLGEQYF
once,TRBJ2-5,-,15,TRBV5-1,TGCGCCAGCAGCGCCCGGCCCCGCTCCCAAGAGACCCAGTACTTC,CASSARPRSQETQYF
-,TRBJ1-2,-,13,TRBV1,TGCACCAGCAGCCCGGGCCCCGTAGGTGGCTACACCTTC,CTSSPGPVGGYTF
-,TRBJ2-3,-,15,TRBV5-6,TGTGCCAGCAGCTTGGACGCGACTAGCACAGATACGCAGTATTTT,CASSLDATSTDTQYF
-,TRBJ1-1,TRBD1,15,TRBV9,TGTGCCAGCAGCGTAGTTACTGGACAGGGCACTGAAGCTTTCTTT,CASSVVTGQGTEAFF
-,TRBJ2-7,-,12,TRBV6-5,TGTGCCAGCAGTTCAACCGCCTCGGAGCAGTACTTC,CASSSTASEQYF
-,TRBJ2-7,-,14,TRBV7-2,TGTGCCAGCAGCTTAGCCCGACTAGCCTACGAGCAGTACTTC,CASSLARLAYEQYF
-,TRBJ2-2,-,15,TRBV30,TGTGCCTGGGCGCCGCGGAGAGCGCACACCGGGGAGCTGTTTTTT,CAWAPRRAHTGELFF
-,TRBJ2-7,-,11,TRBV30,TGTGCCTGGAGTGTTCTTGGTGAGCAGTACTTC,CAWSVLGEQYF
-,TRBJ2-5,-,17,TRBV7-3,TGTGCCAGCAGCTCCCGGCGGGCTAGCGCCGAGACGGAGACCCAGTACTTC,CASSSRRASAETETQYF
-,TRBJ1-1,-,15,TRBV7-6,TGTGCCAGCAGCCCTACGGGGGGGCAAGGCACTGAAGCTTTCTTT,CASSPTGGQGTEAFF
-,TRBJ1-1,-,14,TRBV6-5,TGTGCCAGCACCGACTTACAGGGCCCCACTGAAGCTTTCTTT,CASTDLQGPTEAFF
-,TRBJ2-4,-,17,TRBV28,TGTGCCAGCAGTTTTCCCCTTAGAACTCTAGCCAAAAACATTCAGTACTTC,CASSFPLRTLAKNIQYF
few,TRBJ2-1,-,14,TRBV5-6,TGTGCCAGCAGCTTTTTGCAGGTGATAGGCGAGCAGTTCTTC,CASSFLQVIGEQFF
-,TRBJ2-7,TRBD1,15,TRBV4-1,TGCGCCAGCAGCCAGGACGACAGGGTGGGCTACGAGCAGTACTTC,CASSQDDRVGYEQYF
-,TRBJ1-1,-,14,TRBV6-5,TGTGCCAGCAGTTATCGGCCCCCCGGGACTGAAGCTTTCTTT,CASSYRPPGTEAFF
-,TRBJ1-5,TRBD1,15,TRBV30,TGTGCCTGGAGTGATCCGGGACAGATTCATCAGCCCCAGCATTTT,CAWSDPGQIHQPQHF
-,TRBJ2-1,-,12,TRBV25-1,TGTGCCAGCAGTGAACCGGGTAGTGAGCAGTTCTTC,CASSEPGSEQFF
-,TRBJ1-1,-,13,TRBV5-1,TGCGCCAGCAGGGGGTCCCTGAACACTGAAGCTTTCTTT,CASRGSLNTEAFF
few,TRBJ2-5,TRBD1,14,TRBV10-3,TGTGCCATCAGGCGGGACAGGGGGCTCAAGACCCAGTACTTC,CAIRRDRGLKTQYF
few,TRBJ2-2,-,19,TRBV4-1,TGCGCCAGCAGCCAAGGAATCCTCCGTAGGACAGTGAACACCGGGGAGCTGTTTTTT,CASSQGILRRTVNTGELFF
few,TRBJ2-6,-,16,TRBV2,TGTGCCAGCAGTGGGGGACGCATCTCTGGGGCCAACGTCCTGACTTTC,CASSGGRISGANVLTF
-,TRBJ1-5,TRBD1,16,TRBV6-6,TGTGCCAGCAGACCCCCGGGACAGGGGCTCGGTCAGCCCCAGCATTTT,CASRPPGQGLGQPQHF
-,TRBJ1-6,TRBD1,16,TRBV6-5,TGTGCCAGCAGTTACTTGCGACAGGGTTTTAATTCACCCCTCCACTTT,CASSYLRQGFNSPLHF
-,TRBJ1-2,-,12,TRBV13,TGTGCCAGCAGCTTAAACAGGGATGGCTACACCTTC,CASSLNRDGYTF
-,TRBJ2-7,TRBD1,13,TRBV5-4,TGTGCCAGCAGCTGGACAGGGGCCAACGAGCAGTACTTC,CASSWTGANEQYF